This TCR beta chain emerged from a study of cytomegalovirus exposure and HLA in healthy donors. Study context: Later, an analysis reported that the roughly 120 validation repertoires had used the same platform as the approximately 680 first-cohort repertoires. Study-wide results and limits: In vitro data verified a few CMV-associated chains as specific for CMV antigens. Altogether, 150 to 200 TCR beta chains were recorded as cytomegalovirus-associated. The tendency of first-cohort TCR clusters to co-occur in the roughly 130 validation repertoires emerged from a later analysis.

Of note for this clone: What it recognizes is unknown.

CDR3 length: 16 amino acids. After removal of 2 bases from V and 8 bases from J, the junction contained 9 bases not matched to a gene. The germline V gene encodes CDR1 KGHSH and CDR2 LQKENI. The method was immunoSEQ multiplex PCR; TCRdb's version includes in-frame clones alone and lacks a portion of them. Here the sample spans some 80,000 clones, roughly 95% being singletons. The sample comprised PBMCs. This TCR was sampled from a woman under 30 in good health and CMV-seronegative. The chain joins TRBV18 to TRBJ2-1; 10 nucleotides agree with TRBD1. This chain's CDR3 is CASSPIPGQGPYEQFF. For the CDR3, the DNA is TGTGCCAGCTCACCAATACCGGGACAGGGGCCCTATGAGCAGTTCTTC.